This T cell receptor (beta chain) stems from a study of blood T cell repertoires in COVID-19. Here immunoSEQ multiplex PCR was the method, and the copy in TCRdb shows in-frame clones only, minus some. The table shows 250,000 to 350,000 clones, with roughly nine tenths occurring only once. V shed 0 bases and J 5 bases; nucleotides not matched to a gene: 6. This CDR3 region has 15 residues. CDR1 and CDR2 (germline): SGHRS, YFSETQ. The sample taken for sequencing was PBMCs or T cells enriched from blood (not recorded which). The receptor was isolated from a woman in her 30s who had recovered from COVID-19. This rearrangement joins TRBV5-1 to TRBJ1-2, with 8 bases matching TRBD1. The CDR3 DNA follows: TGCGCCAGCAGCTTGGGTCAGGGGGCGTATTATGGCTACACCTTC. Its translation: CASSLGQGAYYGYTF.